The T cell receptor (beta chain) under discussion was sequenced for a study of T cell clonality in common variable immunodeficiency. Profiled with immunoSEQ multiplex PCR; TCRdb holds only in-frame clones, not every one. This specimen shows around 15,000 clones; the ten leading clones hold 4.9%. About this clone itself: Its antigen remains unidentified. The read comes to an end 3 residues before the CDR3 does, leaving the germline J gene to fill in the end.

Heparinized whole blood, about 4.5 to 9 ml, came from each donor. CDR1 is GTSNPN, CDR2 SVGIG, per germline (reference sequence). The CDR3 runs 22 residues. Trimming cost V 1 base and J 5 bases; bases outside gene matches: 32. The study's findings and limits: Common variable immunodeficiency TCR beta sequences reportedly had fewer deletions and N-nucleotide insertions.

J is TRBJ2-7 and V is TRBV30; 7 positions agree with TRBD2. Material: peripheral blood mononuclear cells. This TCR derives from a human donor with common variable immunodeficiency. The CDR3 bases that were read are TGTGCCTGGAGTGGACCCCTGATTGGATCTAGCGGACCAAATAGTTGGTTCGACGAG. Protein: CAWSGPLIGSSGPNSWFDE. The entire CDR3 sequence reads CAWSGPLIGSSGPNSWFDEQYF.